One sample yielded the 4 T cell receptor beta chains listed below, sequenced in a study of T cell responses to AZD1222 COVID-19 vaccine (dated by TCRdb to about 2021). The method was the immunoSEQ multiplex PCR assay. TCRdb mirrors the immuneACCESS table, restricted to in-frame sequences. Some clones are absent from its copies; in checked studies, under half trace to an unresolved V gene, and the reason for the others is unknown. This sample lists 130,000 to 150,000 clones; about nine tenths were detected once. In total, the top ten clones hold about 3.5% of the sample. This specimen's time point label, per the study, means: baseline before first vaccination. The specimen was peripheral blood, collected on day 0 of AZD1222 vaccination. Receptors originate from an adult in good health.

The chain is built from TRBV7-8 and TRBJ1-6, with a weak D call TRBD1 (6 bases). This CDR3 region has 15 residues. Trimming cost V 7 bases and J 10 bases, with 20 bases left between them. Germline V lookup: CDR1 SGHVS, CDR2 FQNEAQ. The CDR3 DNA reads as TGTGCCAGCACCAAACGGGGGGCTGTGGGATCACCCCTCCACTTT. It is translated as CASTKRGAVGSPLHF.

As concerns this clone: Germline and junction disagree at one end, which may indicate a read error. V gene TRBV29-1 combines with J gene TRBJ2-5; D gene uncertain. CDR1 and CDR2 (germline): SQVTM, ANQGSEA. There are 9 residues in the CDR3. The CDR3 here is CSVEETQYF. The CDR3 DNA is TGCAGCGTCGAAGAGACCCAGTACTTC. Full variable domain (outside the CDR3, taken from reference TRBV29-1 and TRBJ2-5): SAVISQKPSRDICQRGTSLTIQCQVDSQVTMMFWYRQQPGQSLTLIATANQGSEATYESGFVIDKFPISRPNLTFSTLTVSNMSPEDSSIYLCSVEETQYFGPGTRLLVL.

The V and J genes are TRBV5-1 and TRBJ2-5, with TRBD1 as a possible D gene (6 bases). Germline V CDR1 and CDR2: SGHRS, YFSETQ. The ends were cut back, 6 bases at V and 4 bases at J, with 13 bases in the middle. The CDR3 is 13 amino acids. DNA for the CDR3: TGCGCCAGCATCAGGGGTGTGGGAGAGACCCAGTACTTC. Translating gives CASIRGVGETQYF.

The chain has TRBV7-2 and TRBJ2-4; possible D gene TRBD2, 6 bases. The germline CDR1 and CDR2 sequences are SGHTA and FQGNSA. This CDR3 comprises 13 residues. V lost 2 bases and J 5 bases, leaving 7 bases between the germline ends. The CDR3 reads CASSLRLENIQYF. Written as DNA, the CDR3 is TGTGCCAGCAGCTTACGACTAGAAAACATTCAGTACTTC. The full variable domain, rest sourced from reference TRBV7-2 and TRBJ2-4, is GAGVSQSPSNKVTEKGKDVELRCDPISGHTALYWYRQSLGQGLEFLIYFQGNSAPDKSGLPSDRFSAERTGGSVSTLTIQRTQQEDSAVYLCASSLRLENIQYFGAGTRLSVL.